The 27 T cell receptor beta chains listed next were all sequenced from one sample in a study of CD8+CD57+ T cells in acquired aplastic anemia. The template for TCR beta VDJ and CDR3 sequence profiling was genomic DNA. A single record per CDR3 protein comes from TCRdb applying MiXCR to the reads. The sample carries hundreds of thousands of distinct CDR3 sequences, around 72% recorded once. The material sequenced was sorted CD4+, CD8+, or CD8+CD57+ T cells (not recorded which) from PBMCs. These receptors came from a human donor in good health, serving as a control.

This clonotype was counted at least ten times. This chain links TRBV29-1 with TRBJ2-7, with 9 bases identical to TRBD1. The CDR3 spans 16 residues. The germline V gene encodes CDR1 SQVTM and CDR2 ANQGSEA. Germline trimming cut 0 bases from V and 6 bases from J; bases unmatched to any gene: 12. The CDR3: CSVEDEGGTGFVEQYF. The DNA for the CDR3 is TGCAGCGTTGAAGATGAAGGCGGGACAGGGTTCGTCGAGCAGTACTTC.

Regarding this clonotype: Germline and junction disagree at one end, which may indicate a read error. V usage is TRBV14 and J usage is TRBJ2-5; D is uncertain. Germline V lookup: CDR1 SGHDN, CDR2 FVKESK. The CDR3 has 14 residues. CDR3 loop: CASSLDRPPQETHF. For the CDR3, the DNA is TGTGCCAGCAGCCTCGACCGGCCTCCCCAAGAGACCCACTTC.

In its sample, this clonotype was seen once. The gene calls are TRBV19 and TRBJ1-4, with a weak D call TRBD1 (5 bases). CDR3 length equals 15 residues. The V end was cut by 0 bases, the J end by 12 bases, with 17 bases between. The germline V gene has CDR1 LNHDA and CDR2 SQIVND (reference sequence). The chain's CDR3 is CASSIDMTVTGELFF. As DNA, the CDR3 is TGTGCCAGTAGTATAGACATGACAGTAACCGGGGAACTGTTTTTT.

The chain is built from TRBV12-3 or TRBV12-4 and TRBJ1-1; unclear D gene. The ends were cut back, 11 bases at V and 2 bases at J, with 12 bases in the middle. The CDR3 has 12 amino acids. The CDR3 sequence is CAGIDPNTEAFF. The DNA for the CDR3 is TGTGCCGGCATAGACCCAAACACTGAAGCTTTCTTT.

This clonotype occurred many times. The chain links TRBV30 to TRBJ1-2; tentative D call: TRBD1 (6 bases). This CDR3 region has 11 residues. Germline CDR1 and CDR2: GTSNPN and SVGIG (reference sequence). The germline V and J ends were trimmed by 0 bases and 10 bases, with 9 bases remaining between them. Here the CDR3 reads CAWSVGAHYTF. CDR3 sequence (DNA): TGTGCCTGGAGTGTGGGGGCCCACTACACCTTC.

A remark on this clonotype: A much larger clone differs by one base, so this may be a read error. The CDR3 DNA reads TGTGCCAGCGGCTCCAAGGGCTCGAGGGACTCCTACAATGAGCAGTTCTTC. Translation: CASGSKGSRDSYNEQFF. The V and J genes are TRBV5-4 and TRBJ2-1, with a tentative D call TRBD2 (5 bases). Germline values: CDR1 SGHNT, CDR2 YYREEE (reference sequence). Trimming took 7 bases from V and 0 from J, leaving 20 bases between them. This CDR3 is built from 17 residues.

About this clonotype itself: At one end the junction does not follow the germline gene, possibly because of a read error. The chain carries TRBV7-2 and TRBJ2-1; perhaps TRBD2 as D (6 bases). CDR3 length: 15 residues. In germline, CDR1 is SGHTA, CDR2 FQGNSA. The CDR3 sequence is CASSLGRGSAPTQFF. In nucleotides, the CDR3 is TGTGCCAGCAGCTTAGGCCGGGGGAGCGCCCCTACGCAGTTTTTC.

This clonotype was counted at least ten times. This chain connects TRBV6-5 to TRBJ2-5; a weak D match, TRBD2 (6 bases). The CDR3 has 12 residues. V lost 6 bases and J 5 bases, leaving 10 bases between the germline ends. Looked up from germline, CDR1 is MNHEY and CDR2 is SVGAGI. CDR3 nucleotides: TGTGCCAGCAGACCGGCGGGGGAGACCCAGTACTTC. As protein: CASRPAGETQYF.

In its sample, this clonotype was seen a few times. The genes are TRBV30 and TRBJ1-1; 8 bases align to TRBD1. Germline assignment: CDR1 GTSNPN and CDR2 SVGIG (reference sequence). The CDR3 totals 15 residues. With 1 base clipped from V and 3 bases from J, the junction kept 7 bases outside the gene matches. The CDR3 region is CAWSAHKTGDTEAFF. In DNA, the CDR3 is TGTGCCTGGAGTGCCCATAAGACAGGGGACACTGAAGCTTTCTTT.

Only a few counts were recorded for this clonotype. A read error may explain this, as a much larger clone is one base away. The chain joins TRBV10-3 to TRBJ1-2; D is perhaps TRBD1 (5 bases). Trimming stripped 4 bases from V and 4 bases from J, with 16 bases between. The germline CDR1 and CDR2 sequences are ENHRY and SYGVKD. The CDR3 is 15 residues long. CDR3 sequence reads: CAISGYRLPFYGYTF. CDR3 DNA sequence: TGTGCCATCAGTGGGTACAGGTTGCCGTTCTATGGCTACACCTTC.

This clonotype has just one count. The V gene is TRBV29-1, the J gene TRBJ2-7; 8 bases line up with TRBD2. There are 14 residues in the CDR3. The J segment lost 0 bases and the V segment lost 3 bases, leaving 4 bases of the junction unmatched. Germline V lookup: CDR1 SQVTM, CDR2 ANQGSEA. The CDR3 is CSVEVSGSSYEQYF. CDR3 DNA sequence: TGCAGCGTTGAGGTGAGCGGGAGCTCCTACGAGCAGTACTTC.

The rearrangement uses TRBV6-6 and TRBJ2-7; TRBD1 might be the D (6 bases). The CDR3 is 12 residues long. CDR1 and CDR2 (germline): MNHNY, SVGAGI (reference sequence). V dropped 6 bases and J dropped 3 bases, with 9 bases sitting between them. CDR3 amino acids: CASRPQGYEQYF. DNA of the CDR3: TGTGCCAGCAGACCACAGGGCTACGAGCAGTACTTC.

Worth noting for this clonotype: The junction shows a germline mismatch at one end, possibly a read error. This chain joins TRBV7-3 and TRBJ2-3; D is tentatively TRBD1 or TRBD2 (5 bases each). Per germline, CDR1 SGHTA and CDR2 FQGTGA. This CDR3 comprises 14 residues. CDR3 DNA sequence: TGCGCCAGCAGTTTTGGGGACCACACTGATACGTTGTTTTTT. Translation: CASSFGDHTDTLFF.

A remark on this clonotype: Since the CDR3 does not end with the conserved phenylalanine or tryptophan, this likely comes from a read error. The DNA is left out, because the CDR3 cannot be placed on it with certainty; the CDR3 is given as TCRdb lists it. The gene calls are TRBV15 and TRBJ2-5; the table's D call, TRBD1, has no DNA check behind it. The CDR3 sequence runs 16 residues, both termini included. The germline gives CDR1 LNHNV, CDR2 YYDKDF (reference sequence). CDR3 protein: CATSSGGLPGQVIKYC.

As to this clonotype: Because the CDR3 is missing its conserved closing phenylalanine or tryptophan, this is likely a read error. The chain links TRBV7-2 to TRBJ2-7; the D gene could be TRBD1 or TRBD2 (6 bases each). The germline CDR1 and CDR2 sequences are SGHTA and FQGNSA. CDR3 length equals 13 residues. The CDR3 DNA sequence: TGTGCCAGCAGCTTACTGGAGGGGGACGACCAGTACTAC. Its translation: CASSLLEGDDQYY.

This clonotype was seen many times. The DNA for the CDR3 is TGTGCCAGCAGTCAGGGGTACTACAATGAGCAGTTCTTC. As protein: CASSQGYYNEQFF. The rearrangement joins TRBV6-5 to TRBJ2-1, with D possibly TRBD1 on 6 matching bases. Germline CDR1 is MNHEY and CDR2 is SVGAGI. This CDR3 is built from 13 residues. V lost 5 bases to trimming and J lost 3 bases, with 8 bases between them.

This clonotype has just one count. The conserved closing phenylalanine or tryptophan is absent in this CDR3, likely reflecting a read error. The DNA is omitted, as the CDR3 cannot be located on it reliably, and the CDR3 follows TCRdb's listing. The CDR3 loop is CSDRDGYPY. The chain is built from TRBV20-1 and TRBJ1-2. The CDR3 region is 9 residues in length, termini included. The germline gives CDR1 DFQATT, CDR2 SNEGSKA (reference sequence).

Remarks on this clonotype: Because the CDR3's place on the DNA is in doubt, the DNA is left out and the CDR3 is given as listed by TCRdb. The J gene is TRBJ1-2, the V gene TRBV7-2. The CDR3 extends over 15 residues, inclusive of both ends. CDR1 is SGHTA, CDR2 FQGNSA, per germline. CDR3 protein: CASRPRGEGPLHFAF.

V usage is TRBV9 and J usage is TRBJ1-6, with 9 bases identical to TRBD1. The CDR3 runs 14 residues. The trim removed 5 bases at V and 9 bases at J, leaving 6 bases unmatched. Germline-derived CDR1 and CDR2 are SGDLS and YYNGEE. The CDR3 spells CASSLGTGPSPLHF. CDR3 bases: TGTGCCAGCAGTTTAGGGACAGGGCCTTCACCCCTCCACTTT.

The J gene is TRBJ2-7, the V gene TRBV9; 13 nucleotides align to TRBD2. This CDR3 is built from 16 residues. The ends lost 9 bases at V and 7 bases at J; junction bases unmatched: 16. Germline V CDR1 and CDR2: SGDLS, YYNGEE. In DNA, the CDR3 is TGTGCCACCAGTGTAGGACTAGCGGGGGTTTGGTATGAGCAGTACTTC. It encodes CATSVGLAGVWYEQYF.

Points on this clonotype: The junction differs from germline at one of its ends, possibly a read error. V gene TRBV7-4 combines with J gene TRBJ2-1; D is possibly TRBD1 or TRBD2 (5 bases each). This CDR3 has 12 residues. CDR1 is SGHVT, CDR2 SQSDAQ, per germline. For the CDR3, the DNA is TGCGCCAGCAGCTTGGGTCAGGGTGGGACGTGCTTC. It translates to CASSLGQGGTCF.

Remarks on this clonotype: This may be a read error: a much more frequent sequence differs by one nucleotide. CDR3 DNA sequence: TGTGCCAGCAGCCGGTGGGGACAGAGGTTCTTC. Amino acid sequence: CASSRWGQRFF. The chain couples TRBV12-3 or TRBV12-4 to TRBJ2-5, with 7 bases aligning to TRBD1. The CDR3 contains 11 residues.

This clonotype was detected only once. This chain uses TRBV6-4 with TRBJ1-6, with a tentative D call TRBD1 (6 bases). The CDR3 sequence is 14 residues long. From germline, CDR1 is MRHNA and CDR2 SNTAGT. Trimming took 7 bases from V and 7 from J, leaving 14 bases between them. CDR3 DNA: TGTGCCAGCAAGCATGGACAGACCAATTCACCCCTCCACTTT. This gives the protein CASKHGQTNSPLHF.

Note on this clonotype: At one end, the junction sequence differs from germline, possibly due to a read error. The chain combines TRBV7-3 with TRBJ2-5; D may be TRBD2 (6 bases). The CDR3 length is 17 residues. In germline, CDR1 is SGHTA, CDR2 FQGTGA. CDR3 in amino acids: CASRSLASSGPQETQYF. DNA for the CDR3: TGTGCCAGCAGATCTCTGGCCAGTAGCGGACCTCAAGAAACCCAGTACTTC.

The chain has TRBV9 and TRBJ2-3; 12 bases match TRBD2. V trimming: 5 bases; J trimming: 3 bases; junction bases outside the gene matches: 7. The CDR3 runs to 16 residues. Germline loops: CDR1 SGDLS, CDR2 YYNGEE. This CDR3 reads CASSYSGTSGTDTQYF. Here the CDR3 DNA reads TGTGCCAGCAGTTACTCGGGGACTAGCGGGACAGATACGCAGTATTTT.

This clonotype was recorded at least ten times. The rearrangement joins TRBV5-1 to TRBJ2-7; perhaps TRBD1 as D (6 bases). The CDR3 has 14 residues. From germline, CDR1 is SGHRS and CDR2 YFSETQ. With 3 bases removed from V and 1 base from J, the gap between germline ends came to 11 bases. CDR3: CASSYLDRSYEQYF. The DNA for the CDR3 is TGCGCCAGCAGCTACCTCGACAGGTCCTACGAGCAGTACTTC.

There are a few counts of this clonotype. V is TRBV7-9 and J is TRBJ2-7; TRBD2 aligns across 8 bases. Trimming cost V 5 bases and J 3 bases; bases outside gene matches: 6. CDR3 size: 14 residues. Germline loops: CDR1 SEHNR, CDR2 FQNEAQ (reference sequence). The CDR3 region is CASSEAGANYEQYF. The DNA of the CDR3 is TGTGCCAGCAGCGAAGCGGGGGCCAACTACGAGCAGTACTTC.